This T cell receptor (beta chain) was sequenced for a study of early T cells in non-severe SARS-CoV-2 infection. This clonotype was counted between two and nine times. What it recognizes is unknown. Trimming took 1 base from V and 10 from J, leaving 13 bases between them. The CDR3 extends over 13 amino acids. The V gene's germline CDR1 is SGHDN and CDR2 FVKESK. MiXCR, applied by TCRdb to the 5' RACE reads, yields one record per CDR3 protein. The top ten clones hold around 2.6% of a sample with roughly 80,000 distinct CDR3 sequences, 16% of them seen once. Notes on the study in general: There was a bias toward anti-spike CD8 responses in VDJdb matching, which missed private and CD4 specificities.

Input material: whole blood. The origin of this receptor is an adult who was a healthcare worker with PCR-confirmed SARS-CoV-2 infection or an uninfected control (not recorded which). The chain has TRBV14 and TRBJ1-1; tentatively, D is TRBD1 (5 bases). The CDR3 sequence is CASSQAGGSRAFF. Here the CDR3 DNA reads TGTGCCAGCAGCCAAGCCGGGGGGTCAAGAGCTTTCTTT.